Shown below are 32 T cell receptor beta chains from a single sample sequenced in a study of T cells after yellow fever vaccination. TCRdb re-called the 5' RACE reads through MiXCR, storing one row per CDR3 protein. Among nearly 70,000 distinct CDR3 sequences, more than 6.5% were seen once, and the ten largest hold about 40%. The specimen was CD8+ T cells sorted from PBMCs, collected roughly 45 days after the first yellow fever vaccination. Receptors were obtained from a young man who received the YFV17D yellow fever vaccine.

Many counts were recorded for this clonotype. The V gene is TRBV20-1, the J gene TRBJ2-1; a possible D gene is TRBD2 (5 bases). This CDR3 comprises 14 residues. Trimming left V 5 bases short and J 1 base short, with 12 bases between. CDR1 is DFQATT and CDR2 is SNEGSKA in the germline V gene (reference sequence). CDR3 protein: CSAPRGSSYNEQFF. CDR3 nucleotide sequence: TGCAGTGCTCCGCGAGGGTCGTCCTACAATGAGCAGTTCTTC.

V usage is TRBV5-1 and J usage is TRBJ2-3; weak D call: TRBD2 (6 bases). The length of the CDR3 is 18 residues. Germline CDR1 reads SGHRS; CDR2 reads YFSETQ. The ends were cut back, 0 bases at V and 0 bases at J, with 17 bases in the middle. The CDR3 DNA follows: TGCGCCAGCAGCTTGGCCCTGGGGGGATCTTCTAGCACAGATACGCAGTATTTT. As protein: CASSLALGGSSSTDTQYF.

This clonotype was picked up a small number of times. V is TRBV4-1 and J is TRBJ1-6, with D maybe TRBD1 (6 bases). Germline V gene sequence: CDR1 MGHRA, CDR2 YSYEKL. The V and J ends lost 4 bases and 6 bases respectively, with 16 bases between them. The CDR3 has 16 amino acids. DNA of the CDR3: TGCGCCAGCAGCCTGCTGGAAGACAGGAGTAATTCACCCCTCCACTTT. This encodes CASSLLEDRSNSPLHF.

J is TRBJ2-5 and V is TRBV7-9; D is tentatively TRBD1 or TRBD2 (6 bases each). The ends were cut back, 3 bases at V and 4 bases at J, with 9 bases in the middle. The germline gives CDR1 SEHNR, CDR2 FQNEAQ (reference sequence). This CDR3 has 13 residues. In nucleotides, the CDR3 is TGTGCCAGCAGCTTCGGGGGCTCAGAGACCCAGTACTTC. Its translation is CASSFGGSETQYF.

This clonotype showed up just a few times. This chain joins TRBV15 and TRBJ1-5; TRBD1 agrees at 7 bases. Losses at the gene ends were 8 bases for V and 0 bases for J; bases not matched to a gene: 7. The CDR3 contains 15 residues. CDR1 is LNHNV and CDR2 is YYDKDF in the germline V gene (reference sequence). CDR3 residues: CATRQGGFSNQPQHF. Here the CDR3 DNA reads TGTGCCACCCGCCAGGGGGGCTTTAGCAATCAGCCCCAGCATTTT.

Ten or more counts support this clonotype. Here the CDR3 reads CASSLSSGGWADTQYF. The CDR3, as DNA: TGTGCCAGCAGCTTAAGCAGCGGGGGGTGGGCAGATACGCAGTATTTT. The chain has TRBV11-2 and TRBJ2-3; TRBD2 matches at 9 bases. J gave up 4 bases and V 2 bases, and 7 bases lay outside the gene matches. Per germline, CDR1 SGHAT and CDR2 FQNNGV. This CDR3 is 16 amino acids long.

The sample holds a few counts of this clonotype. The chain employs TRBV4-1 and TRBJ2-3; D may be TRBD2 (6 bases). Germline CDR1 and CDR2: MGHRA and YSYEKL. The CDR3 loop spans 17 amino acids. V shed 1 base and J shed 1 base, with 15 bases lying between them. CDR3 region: CASSQVVGSTGTDTQYF. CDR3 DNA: TGCGCCAGCAGCCAAGTTGTCGGGAGCACCGGCACAGATACGCAGTATTTT.

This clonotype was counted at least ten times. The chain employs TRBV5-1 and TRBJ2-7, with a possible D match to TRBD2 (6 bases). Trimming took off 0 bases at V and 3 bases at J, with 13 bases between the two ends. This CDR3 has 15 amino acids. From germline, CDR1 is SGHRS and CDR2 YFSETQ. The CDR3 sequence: CASSLVAGGSYEQYF. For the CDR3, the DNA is TGCGCCAGCAGCTTGGTCGCCGGGGGTAGCTACGAGCAGTACTTC.

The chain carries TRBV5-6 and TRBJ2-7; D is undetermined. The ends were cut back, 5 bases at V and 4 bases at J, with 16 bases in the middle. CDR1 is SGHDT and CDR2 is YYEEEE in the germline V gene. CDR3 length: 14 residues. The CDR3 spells CASSRSRRMYEQYV. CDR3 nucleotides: TGTGCCAGCAGTCGTTCGCGACGGATGTACGAGCAGTACGTC.

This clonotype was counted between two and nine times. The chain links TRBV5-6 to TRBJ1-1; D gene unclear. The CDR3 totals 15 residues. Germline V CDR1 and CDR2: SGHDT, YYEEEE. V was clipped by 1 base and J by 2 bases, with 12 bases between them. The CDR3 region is CASSLWGASNTEAFF. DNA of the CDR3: TGTGCCAGCAGCTTGTGGGGAGCGTCTAACACTGAAGCTTTCTTT.

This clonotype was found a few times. The CDR3 DNA follows: TGTGCCTGGAGTGTAGGAGCAGGGTCCACAGATACGCAGTATTTT. Translated: CAWSVGAGSTDTQYF. The chain employs TRBV30 and TRBJ2-3, with D possibly TRBD1 on 5 matching bases. The germline V gene has CDR1 GTSNPN and CDR2 SVGIG (reference sequence). This CDR3 contains 15 residues. V dropped 0 bases and J dropped 2 bases, with 12 bases sitting between them.

The CDR3 bases are TGTGCCAGCAGCCCCGAGGGACTCTGCTATGAGCAGTTCTTC. Protein product: CASSPEGLCYEQFF. This chain links TRBV4-2 with TRBJ2-1; weak D call: TRBD2 (6 bases). This CDR3 has 14 amino acids. V lost 4 bases, J lost 8 bases, and 15 bases lay in between. Germline CDR1 is LGHNA and CDR2 is YNFKEQ.

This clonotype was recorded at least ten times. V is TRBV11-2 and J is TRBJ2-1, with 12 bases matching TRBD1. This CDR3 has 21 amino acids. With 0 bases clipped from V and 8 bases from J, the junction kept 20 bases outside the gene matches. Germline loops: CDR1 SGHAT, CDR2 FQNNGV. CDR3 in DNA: TGTGCCAGCAGCTTAGATTATTACGGGACAGGGGGCTCAAATCCGTCGGATGAGCAGTTCTTC. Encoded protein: CASSLDYYGTGGSNPSDEQFF.

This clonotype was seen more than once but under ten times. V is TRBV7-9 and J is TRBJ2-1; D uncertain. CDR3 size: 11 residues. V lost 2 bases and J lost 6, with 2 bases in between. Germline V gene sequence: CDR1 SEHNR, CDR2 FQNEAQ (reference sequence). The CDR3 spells CASSLINEQFF. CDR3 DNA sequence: TGTGCCAGCAGCTTAATCAATGAGCAGTTCTTC. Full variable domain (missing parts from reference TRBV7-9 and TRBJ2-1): DTGVSQNPRHKITKRGQNVTFRCDPISEHNRLYWYRQTLGQGPEFLTYFQNEAQLEKSRLLSDRFSAERPKGSFSTLEIQRTEQGDSAMYLCASSLINEQFFGPGTRLTVL.

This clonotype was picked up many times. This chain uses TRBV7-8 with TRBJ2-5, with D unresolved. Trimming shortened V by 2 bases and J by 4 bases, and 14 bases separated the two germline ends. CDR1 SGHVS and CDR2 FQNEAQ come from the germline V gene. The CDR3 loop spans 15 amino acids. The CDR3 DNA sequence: TGTGCCAGCAGCTTAACGGGTACAGATGGAGAGACCCAGTACTTC. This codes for CASSLTGTDGETQYF.

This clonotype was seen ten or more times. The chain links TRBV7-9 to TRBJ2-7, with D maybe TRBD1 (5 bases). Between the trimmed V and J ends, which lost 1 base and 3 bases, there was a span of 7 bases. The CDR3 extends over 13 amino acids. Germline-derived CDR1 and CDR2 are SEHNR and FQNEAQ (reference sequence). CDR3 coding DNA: TGTGCCAGCAGCTTAGGTGACAGCTACGAGCAGTACGTC. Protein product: CASSLGDSYEQYV.

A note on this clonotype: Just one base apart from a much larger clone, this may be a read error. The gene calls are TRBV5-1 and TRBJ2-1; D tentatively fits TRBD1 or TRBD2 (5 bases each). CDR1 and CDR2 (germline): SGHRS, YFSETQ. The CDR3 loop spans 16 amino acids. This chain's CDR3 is CAISLVGELGYNEQFF. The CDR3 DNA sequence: TGCGCCATCAGCTTGGTAGGGGAGCTTGGGTACAATGAGCAGTTCTTC.

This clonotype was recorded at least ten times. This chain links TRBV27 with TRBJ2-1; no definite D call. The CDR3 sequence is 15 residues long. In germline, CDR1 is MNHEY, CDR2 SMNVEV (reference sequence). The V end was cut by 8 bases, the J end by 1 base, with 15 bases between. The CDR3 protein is CASLKTGTSYNEQFF. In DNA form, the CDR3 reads TGTGCCAGCCTTAAGACGGGTACGTCCTACAATGAGCAGTTCTTC.

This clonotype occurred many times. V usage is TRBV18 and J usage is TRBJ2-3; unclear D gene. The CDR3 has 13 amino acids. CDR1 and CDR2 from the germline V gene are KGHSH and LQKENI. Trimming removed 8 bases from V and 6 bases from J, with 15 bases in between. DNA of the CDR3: TGTGCCAGCCGCGGAACAAGTCGCGATACGCAGTATTTT. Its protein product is CASRGTSRDTQYF. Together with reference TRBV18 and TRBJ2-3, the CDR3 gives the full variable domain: NAGVMQNPRHLVRRRGQEARLRCSPMKGHSHVYWYRQLPEEGLKFMVYLQKENIIDESGMPKERFSAEFPKEGPSILRIQQVVRGDSAAYFCASRGTSRDTQYFGPGTRLTVL.

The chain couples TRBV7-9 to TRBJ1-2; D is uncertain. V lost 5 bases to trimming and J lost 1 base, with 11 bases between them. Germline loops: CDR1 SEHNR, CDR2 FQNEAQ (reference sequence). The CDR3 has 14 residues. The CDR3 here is CASSTLQFNYGYTF. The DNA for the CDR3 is TGTGCCAGCAGCACACTACAGTTTAACTATGGCTACACCTTC.

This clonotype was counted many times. The CDR3 DNA is TGTGCCAGCAGTAAAGGACTAGCGGCGAACACCGGGGAGCTGTTTTTT. This sequence encodes CASSKGLAANTGELFF. The chain couples TRBV6-1 to TRBJ2-2; the match to TRBD2 covers 10 bases. The CDR3 loop spans 16 amino acids. V dropped 5 bases and J dropped 0; count of bases not matched to a gene: 3. Germline CDR1 reads MNHNS; CDR2 reads SASEGT.

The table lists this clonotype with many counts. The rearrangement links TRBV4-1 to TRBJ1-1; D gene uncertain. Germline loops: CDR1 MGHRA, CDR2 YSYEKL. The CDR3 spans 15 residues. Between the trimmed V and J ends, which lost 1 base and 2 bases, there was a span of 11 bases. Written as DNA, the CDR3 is TGCGCCAGCAGCCAAGCAAGACTGACCAACACTGAAGCTTTCTTT. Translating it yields CASSQARLTNTEAFF.

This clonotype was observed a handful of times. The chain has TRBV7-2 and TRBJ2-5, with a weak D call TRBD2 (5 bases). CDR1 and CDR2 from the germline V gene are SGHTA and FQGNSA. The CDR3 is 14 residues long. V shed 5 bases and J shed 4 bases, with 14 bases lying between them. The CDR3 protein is CASSEGLTGETQYF. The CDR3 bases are TGTGCCAGCAGCGAGGGTCTGACGGGAGAGACCCAGTACTTC. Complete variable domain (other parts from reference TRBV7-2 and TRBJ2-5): GAGVSQSPSNKVTEKGKDVELRCDPISGHTALYWYRQSLGQGLEFLIYFQGNSAPDKSGLPSDRFSAERTGGSVSTLTIQRTQQEDSAVYLCASSEGLTGETQYFGPGTRLLVL.

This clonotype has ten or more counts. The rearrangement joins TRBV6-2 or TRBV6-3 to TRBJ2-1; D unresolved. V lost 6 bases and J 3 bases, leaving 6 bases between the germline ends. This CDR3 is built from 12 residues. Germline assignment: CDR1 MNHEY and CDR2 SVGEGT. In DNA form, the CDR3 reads TGTGCCAGCAGCGTAGGCTACAATGAGCAGTTCTTC. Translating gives CASSVGYNEQFF.

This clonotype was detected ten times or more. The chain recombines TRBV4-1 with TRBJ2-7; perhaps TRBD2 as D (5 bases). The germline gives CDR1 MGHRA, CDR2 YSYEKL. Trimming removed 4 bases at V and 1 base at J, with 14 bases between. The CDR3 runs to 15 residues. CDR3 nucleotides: TGCGCCAGCAGCCCTTCCAGCGGTGTTTCCTACGAGCAGTACTTC. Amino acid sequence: CASSPSSGVSYEQYF.

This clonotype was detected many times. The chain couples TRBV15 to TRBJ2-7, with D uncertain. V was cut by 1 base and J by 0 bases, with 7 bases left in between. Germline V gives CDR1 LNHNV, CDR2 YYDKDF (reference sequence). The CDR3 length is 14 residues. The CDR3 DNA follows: TGTGCCACCAGCAGAGTAAGAAACTCCTACGAGCAGTACTTC. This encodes CATSRVRNSYEQYF.

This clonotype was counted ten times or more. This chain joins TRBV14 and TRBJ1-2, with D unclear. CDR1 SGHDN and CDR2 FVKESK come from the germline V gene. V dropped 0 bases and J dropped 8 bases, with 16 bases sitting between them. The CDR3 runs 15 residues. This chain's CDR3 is CASSQDPGSPRGYTF. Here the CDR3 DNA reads TGTGCCAGCAGCCAAGACCCCGGATCTCCCCGGGGCTACACCTTC.

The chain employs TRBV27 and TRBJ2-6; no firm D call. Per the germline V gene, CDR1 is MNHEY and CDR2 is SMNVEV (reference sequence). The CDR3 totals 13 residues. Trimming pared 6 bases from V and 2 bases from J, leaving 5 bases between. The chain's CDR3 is CASRHPGANVLTF. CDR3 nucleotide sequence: TGTGCCAGCAGACATCCTGGGGCCAACGTCCTGACTTTC.

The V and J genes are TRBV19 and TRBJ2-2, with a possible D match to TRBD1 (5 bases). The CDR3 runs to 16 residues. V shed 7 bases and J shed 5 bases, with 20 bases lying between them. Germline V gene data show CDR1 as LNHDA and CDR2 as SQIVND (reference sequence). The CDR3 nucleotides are TGTGCCAGTACCCTATACTTAGGGGCGCGGACCGGGGAGCTGTTTTTT. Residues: CASTLYLGARTGELFF.

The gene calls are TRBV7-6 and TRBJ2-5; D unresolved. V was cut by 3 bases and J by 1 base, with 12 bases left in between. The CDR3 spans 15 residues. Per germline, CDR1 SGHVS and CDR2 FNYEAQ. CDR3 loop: CASSFGRVAQETQYF. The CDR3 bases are TGTGCCAGCAGCTTCGGACGGGTCGCCCAAGAGACCCAGTACTTC.

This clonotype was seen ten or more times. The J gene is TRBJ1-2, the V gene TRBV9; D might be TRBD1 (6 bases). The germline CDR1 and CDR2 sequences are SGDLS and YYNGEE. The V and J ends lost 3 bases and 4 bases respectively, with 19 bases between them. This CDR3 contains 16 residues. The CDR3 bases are TGTGCCAGCAGCGATTACAAGGGACATTGGTTCTATGGCTACACCTTC. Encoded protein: CASSDYKGHWFYGYTF.

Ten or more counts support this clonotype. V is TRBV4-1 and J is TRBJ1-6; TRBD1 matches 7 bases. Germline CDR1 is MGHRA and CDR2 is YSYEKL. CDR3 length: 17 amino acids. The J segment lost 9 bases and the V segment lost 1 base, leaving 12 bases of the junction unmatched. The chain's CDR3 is CASSQGSGGVLGSPLHF. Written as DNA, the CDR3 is TGCGCCAGCAGCCAAGGGTCAGGGGGGGTGTTGGGTTCACCCCTCCACTTT.